Included here is one T cell receptor (beta chain) sequence, with context. The data stem from a study of blood T cell repertoires in COVID-19. TCRdb keeps only in-frame clones here, not all; method: immunoSEQ multiplex PCR. The table records about 300,000 clones, around 84% of them present only once. CDR1 and CDR2 (germline): SGHAT, FQNNGV. The CDR3 extends over 14 amino acids. V was clipped by 5 bases and J by 3 bases; unmatched bases: 4. The clonotype was recovered from a man younger than 45 who had recovered from COVID-19. Input material: PBMCs or T cells enriched from blood (not recorded which). The chain carries TRBV11-2 and TRBJ1-5; 7 positions match TRBD1. This CDR3 is CASSGGQFNQPQHF. Here the CDR3 DNA reads TGTGCCAGCAGCGGGGGACAGTTCAATCAGCCCCAGCATTTT.